One TCR beta chain is described in this entry. Its cognate antigen is unknown. The data were obtained in a study of shared clonotypes between healthy human individuals. Whole-study results and caveats: Several donors held about 5% of naive CD4 clonotypes in common.

Several immunoSEQ plates held equal portions of the genomic DNA taken from each subset. The method was immunoSEQ multiplex PCR; TCRdb's version includes in-frame clones alone and lacks a portion of them. The repertoire holds around 510,000 clones, with about 96% as singletons. Trimming left V 10 bases short and J 0 bases short, with 10 bases between. The CDR3 is 13 amino acids. CDR1 and CDR2 from the germline V gene are MDHEN and SYDVKM. Donors comprised healthy HIV-negative adults lacking recent acute infections or vaccinations. A CD45RA+ naive subset and a CD45RA-negative memory subset were split from CD4+ cells.

This chain links TRBV28 with TRBJ2-1; D gene ambiguous. This TCR came from a woman in her 30s in good health. Source material: naive CD4+ T cells sorted from blood. Subset here: CD45RA+ positively selected. The CDR3 DNA sequence: TGTGCCACCCTGAGAAGCTCCTACAATGAGCAGTTCTTC. Amino acids: CATLRSSYNEQFF.